The entry below describes one TCR beta chain. Its antigen is not identified. Per the authors' pipeline: From ImmunoSEQ came sequences covering only the junction and carrying no quality scores, so filtering differed. Some clones are missing from TCRdb's copy, which holds only in-frame ones; the method was immunoSEQ multiplex PCR. V and J calls and clone size are copied from that table; D and trimming were computed from the DNA. The data hold 600,000 to 750,000 clones, with about 92% observed a single time. The sample comes from a study of shared clonotypes between healthy human individuals. Study-wide results and limits: Clonotypes that were shared across a few donors made up around 5.5% of naive CD4 clonotypes. What limited the represented genetic and exposure-history diversity was the small number of donors. Among donors, sharing of clonotypes was expected to be affected by sequencing depth.

J lost 4 bases, V lost 0 bases, and 7 bases had no gene match. Germline CDR1 SGHDN, CDR2 FVKESK. The CDR3 contains 16 residues. The TCR sequence derives from a man aged 18 to 29 in good health. Some clones in this sample may be carry-over from other donors' samples. What was sequenced was memory CD8+ T cells from PBMCs. Sample subset: CD45RO+ cells pooled with CCR7-negative TemRA cells. This rearrangement joins TRBV14 to TRBJ1-2; 8 nucleotides align to TRBD1. This chain's CDR3 is CASSQDPSGGGYGYTF. The CDR3 DNA is TGTGCCAGCAGCCAAGATCCGTCAGGGGGCGGCTATGGCTACACCTTC.